This TCR beta chain was captured in a study of technical replicates of blood from a handful of donors. The table lists this clone with a few counts. From germline, CDR1 is SGHVS and CDR2 FQNEAQ. This CDR3 is 14 amino acids long. Trimming removed 6 bases from V and 7 bases from J, with 16 bases in between. Generated by immunoSEQ multiplex PCR, the TCRdb table keeps only in-frame clones and is missing some. The table records 45,000 to 60,000 clones, approximately 95% of them present only once. The source is a human donor in good health. Sample: T cells isolated from PBMCs. The chain has TRBV7-8 and TRBJ1-5; D is undetermined. The CDR3 region has the DNA TGTGCCAGCAGTGTAGGGAGGGCGGTGCAGCCCCAGCATTTT. Amino acids: CASSVGRAVQPQHF. Supplemented by reference TRBV7-8 and TRBJ1-5, the full variable domain reads GAGVSQSPRYKVAKRGQDVALRCDPISGHVSLFWYQQALGQGPEFLTYFQNEAQLDKSGLPSDRFFAERPEGSVSTLKIQRTQQEDSAVYLCASSVGRAVQPQHFGDGTRLSIL.